This T cell receptor (beta chain) was obtained from a study of T cell repertoires in cytomegalovirus infection. Study overall: Based on public TCR beta signatures, there were indications of CMV infection and of a matching HLA type.

TCRdb redid the calling of the reads with MiXCR, one entry per CDR3 protein. Here the sample spans 800,000 to 950,000 distinct CDR3 sequences, approximately 32% being singletons. Trimming shortened V by 3 bases and J by 9 bases, and 11 bases separated the two germline ends. The CDR3 has 13 amino acids. Germline loops: CDR1 KGHDR, CDR2 SFDVKD. Worth noting for this clonotype: Its matching antigen is unknown.

This TCR was sampled from a human donor in good health (CMV status not recorded). Some clones in this sample may be carry-over from other donors' samples. The J gene is TRBJ2-1, the V gene TRBV24-1; D is perhaps TRBD1 (5 bases). The sequences come from cultured CD8+ T cells from PBMCs, collected from culture after CMV antigen stimulation. CDR3 coding DNA: TGTGCCACCAGTGATCAAAGGGGCGCTGAGCAGTTCTTC. Translation: CATSDQRGAEQFF.